The 11 T cell receptor beta chains below all came from one sample that was sequenced in a study of blood T cell repertoires in COVID-19. TCRdb's copy holds only in-frame clones and misses some; the assay was immunoSEQ multiplex PCR. The sample includes 200,000 or so clones, around 80% of them seen just once. Sequenced: peripheral blood. Receptors originate from a young man with active or convalescent COVID-19.

The chain combines TRBV10-1 with TRBJ2-1, with TRBD2 identical over 9 bases. Germline assignment: CDR1 WNHNN and CDR2 SYGVQD (reference sequence). The CDR3 contains 16 residues. The V and J ends lost 0 bases and 8 bases, in that order; junction bases with no gene match: 8. As DNA, the CDR3 is TGCGCCAGCAGTGAGTCGTTAGCGGGAGTCGGGGATGAGCAGTTCTTC. It encodes CASSESLAGVGDEQFF.

The V gene is TRBV2, the J gene TRBJ1-3; 8 bases agree with TRBD1. V lost 6 bases, J lost 2 bases, and 0 bases stayed unmatched. CDR3 length equals 13 residues. CDR1 is SNHLY and CDR2 is FYNNEI in the germline V gene. The CDR3: CASSRGPGNTIYF. The CDR3 nucleotides are TGTGCCAGCAGCAGGGGGCCTGGAAACACCATATATTTT.

The rearrangement links TRBV6-4 to TRBJ2-7, with D perhaps matching TRBD1 (5 bases). The CDR3 covers 14 residues. With 4 bases removed from V and 6 bases from J, the gap between germline ends came to 16 bases. Germline V gene sequence: CDR1 MRHNA, CDR2 SNTAGT. The CDR3 sequence is CASSAARTSGEQYV. The CDR3 DNA reads as TGTGCCAGCAGTGCAGCCAGGACATCTGGCGAGCAGTACGTC.

This rearrangement joins TRBV4-3 to TRBJ2-6, with 8 positions matching TRBD1. Germline CDR1 reads LGHNA; CDR2 reads YSLEER. Germline trimming cut 0 bases from V and 0 bases from J; bases unmatched to any gene: 10. The CDR3 spans 20 residues. Here the CDR3 DNA reads TGCGCCAGCAGCCAAGAGGGGTTCGGGACAGGAGCCTCTGGGGCCAACGTCCTGACTTTC. Translating it yields CASSQEGFGTGASGANVLTF.

V gene TRBV10-3 combines with J gene TRBJ2-3; 11 bases line up with TRBD2. This CDR3 is 17 amino acids long. Germline values: CDR1 ENHRY, CDR2 SYGVKD. J gave up 2 bases and V 4 bases, and 8 bases lay outside the gene matches. CDR3: CAISAAGGLAVTDTQYF. The CDR3 region has the DNA TGTGCCATCAGTGCAGCTGGGGGACTAGCGGTCACAGATACGCAGTATTTT.

Only a few counts were recorded for this clone. The chain recombines TRBV5-6 with TRBJ1-2, with TRBD1 matching 10 bases. The CDR3 is made up of 15 amino acids. CDR1 SGHDT and CDR2 YYEEEE come from the germline V gene. J gave up 2 bases and V 6 bases, and 7 bases lay outside the gene matches. The CDR3 nucleotides are TGTGCCAGCAACGTCGCGGGACAGGGGAACTATGGCTACACCTTC. This encodes CASNVAGQGNYGYTF.

The J gene is TRBJ1-1, the V gene TRBV30; TRBD1 matches 9 bases. CDR1 GTSNPN and CDR2 SVGIG come from the germline V gene (reference sequence). CDR3 size: 14 residues. With 2 bases clipped from V and 5 bases from J, the junction kept 6 bases outside the gene matches. The CDR3 reads CAWSLTGGGTEAFF. The CDR3 DNA follows: TGTGCCTGGAGTCTCACAGGGGGCGGGACTGAAGCTTTCTTT.

This clone was recorded only once. CDR3 residues: CAWTPSGTSGRSSYEQYF. The CDR3, as DNA: TGTGCCTGGACCCCATCCGGGACTAGCGGGAGAAGCTCCTACGAGCAGTACTTC. The genes are TRBV30 and TRBJ2-7, with TRBD2 identical over 14 bases. V gave up 4 bases and J gave up 0 bases; unmatched junction bases: 11. CDR3 size: 18 residues. Germline lookup yields CDR1 GTSNPN and CDR2 SVGIG (reference sequence).

Turning to this clone: The identical CDR3 is also encoded by other nucleotide sequences in the sample. This chain links TRBV6-6 with TRBJ1-5, with D hard to call. The CDR3 loop spans 14 amino acids. Germline values: CDR1 MNHNY, CDR2 SVGAGI (reference sequence). Trimming removed 0 bases from V and 2 bases from J, with 5 bases in between. DNA of the CDR3: TGTGCCAGCAGTTACTCGGAGGGCAATCAGCCCCAGCATTTT. Its protein product is CASSYSEGNQPQHF.

The chain joins TRBV6-4 to TRBJ1-2, with a possible D match to TRBD1 (6 bases). Trimming shortened V by 2 bases and J by 7 bases, and 17 bases separated the two germline ends. The CDR3 contains 15 residues. The V gene's germline CDR1 is MRHNA and CDR2 SNTAGT. The CDR3, as DNA: TGTGCCAGCAGTGACGGGGCACAGGGCCGACGTGGCTACACCTTC. Protein product: CASSDGAQGRRGYTF.

This rearrangement joins TRBV21-1 to TRBJ1-5; TRBD1, the D gene given by the table, was not confirmed from the DNA. TRBV21-1 is annotated as a pseudogene. The CDR3 loop spans 15 amino acids. CDR3 sequence (DNA): TGTGCCAGCAGCAAAGGGGCAGGGAGCAATCAGCCCCAGCATTTT. It encodes CASSKGAGSNQPQHF.